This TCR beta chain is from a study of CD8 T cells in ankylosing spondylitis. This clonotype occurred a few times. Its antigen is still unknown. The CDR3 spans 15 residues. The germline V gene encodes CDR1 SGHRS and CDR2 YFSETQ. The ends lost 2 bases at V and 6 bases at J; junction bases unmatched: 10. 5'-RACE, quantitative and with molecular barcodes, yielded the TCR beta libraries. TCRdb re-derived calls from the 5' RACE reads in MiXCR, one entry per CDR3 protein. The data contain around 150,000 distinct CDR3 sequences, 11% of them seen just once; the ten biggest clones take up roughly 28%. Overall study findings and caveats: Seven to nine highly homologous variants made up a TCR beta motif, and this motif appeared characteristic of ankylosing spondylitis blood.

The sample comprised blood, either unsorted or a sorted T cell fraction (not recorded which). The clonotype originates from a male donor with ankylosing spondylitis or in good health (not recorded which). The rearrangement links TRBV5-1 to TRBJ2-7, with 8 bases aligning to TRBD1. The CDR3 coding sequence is TGCGCCAGCAGCTTCGACAGGGGTAGGGGAATCGAGCAGTACTTC. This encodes CASSFDRGRGIEQYF.